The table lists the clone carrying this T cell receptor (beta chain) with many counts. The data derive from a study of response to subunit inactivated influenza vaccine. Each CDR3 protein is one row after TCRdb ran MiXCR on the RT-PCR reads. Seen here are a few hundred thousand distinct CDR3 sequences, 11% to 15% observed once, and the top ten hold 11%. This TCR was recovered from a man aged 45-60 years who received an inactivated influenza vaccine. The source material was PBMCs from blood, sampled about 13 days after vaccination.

Written as DNA, the CDR3 is TGTGCCAGCAGCGTAGTCCCTAGCGGGGGCTGGAATGAGCAGTTCTTC. Encoded protein: CASSVVPSGGWNEQFF. The chain employs TRBV9 and TRBJ2-1, with 10 bases identical to TRBD2. Germline values: CDR1 SGDLS, CDR2 YYNGEE. The CDR3 totals 16 residues. V lost 0 bases and J lost 7; bases outside the gene matches: 7.